Shown below are 27 T cell receptor beta chains from a single sample sequenced in a study of blood T cell repertoires in COVID-19. Clones were sequenced by immunoSEQ multiplex PCR, and TCRdb holds only the in-frame ones, with some missing. The sample records 150,000 to 180,000 clones, about 86% being singletons. Sequenced input: peripheral blood. All receptors come from a woman aged 60-70 years with acute or convalescent COVID-19.

CDR3 protein: CATSREPRQDSYNEQFF. The CDR3 nucleotides are TGTGCCACCAGCAGAGAACCCAGACAGGACTCCTACAATGAGCAGTTCTTC. V usage is TRBV15 and J usage is TRBJ2-1; D might be TRBD1 (6 bases). The CDR3 is made up of 17 amino acids. The germline CDR1 and CDR2 sequences are LNHNV and YYDKDF (reference sequence). V was cut by 0 bases and J by 0 bases, with 12 bases left in between.

The chain couples TRBV19 to TRBJ1-1, with 11 bases that match TRBD1. The CDR3 sequence is 17 residues long. V dropped 6 bases and J dropped 1; count of bases not matched to a gene: 10. The germline CDR1 and CDR2 sequences are LNHDA and SQIVND (reference sequence). Written as DNA, the CDR3 is TGTGCCAGTAGCCCCTCGCGGGACAGGGGGAGGAACACTGAAGCTTTCTTT. Amino acids: CASSPSRDRGRNTEAFF.

The chain carries TRBV2 and TRBJ2-1, with TRBD2 matching over 7 bases. The V gene's germline CDR1 is SNHLY and CDR2 FYNNEI. The length of the CDR3 is 13 residues. V lost 6 bases, J lost 10 bases, and 9 bases stayed unmatched. The CDR3 here is CASSRDYTDEQFF. As DNA, the CDR3 is TGTGCCAGCAGCCGGGACTATACCGACGAGCAGTTCTTC. Full variable domain (rest looked up from reference TRBV2 and TRBJ2-1): EPEVTQTPSHQVTQMGQEVILRCVPISNHLYFYWYRQILGQKVEFLVSFYNNEISEKSEIFDDQFSVERPDGSNFTLKIRSTKLEDSAMYFCASSRDYTDEQFFGPGTRLTVL.

The chain uses TRBV23-1 and TRBJ1-2; D might be TRBD1 (5 bases). TRBV23-1 is assigned to the ORF class and has an uncertain function. The germline V and J ends were trimmed by 3 bases and 4 bases, with 21 bases remaining between them. The CDR3 runs to 17 residues. This CDR3 reads CASSHRGPGVLGYGYTF. The CDR3, as DNA: TGCGCCAGCAGTCACCGTGGCCCGGGGGTGCTCGGCTATGGCTACACCTTC.

The J gene is TRBJ2-2, the V gene TRBV25-1; 9 bases are shared with TRBD1. The CDR3 loop spans 16 amino acids. V lost 2 bases and J lost 1; bases outside the gene matches: 2. CDR1 is MGHDK and CDR2 is SYGVNS in the germline V gene. In nucleotides, the CDR3 is TGTGCCAGCAGTGAACAGGGACAGGGGAACACCGGGGAGCTGTTTTTT. Translation gives CASSEQGQGNTGELFF.

This chain links TRBV10-1 with TRBJ2-3, with 10 bases matching TRBD1. CDR3 size: 15 residues. CDR1 and CDR2 (germline): WNHNN, SYGVQD (reference sequence). Germline trimming cut 4 bases from V and 5 bases from J; bases unmatched to any gene: 6. The CDR3 sequence is CASSVGGTGEDTQYF. Here the CDR3 DNA reads TGCGCCAGCAGTGTGGGTGGGACAGGGGAAGATACGCAGTATTTT.

The chain links TRBV3-1 (or the pseudogene TRBV3-2) to TRBJ1-2, with D possibly being TRBD1 (6 bases). V lost 1 base to trimming and J lost 7 bases, with 16 bases between them. This CDR3 is 15 amino acids long. Looked up from germline, CDR1 is LGHDT and CDR2 is YNNKEL (reference sequence). DNA of the CDR3: TGTGCCAGCAGCCAAGTCAGGGGCGTTACTTCTGGCTACACCTTC. Translation: CASSQVRGVTSGYTF.

The J gene is TRBJ2-1, the V gene TRBV11-1, with a tentative D call TRBD1 (6 bases). The CDR3 sequence is 13 residues long. V lost 6 bases and J lost 6, with 12 bases in between. Germline CDR1 and CDR2: SGHAT and FQDESV (reference sequence). CDR3 sequence: CASRRPGANEQFF. Written as DNA, the CDR3 is TGTGCCAGCAGACGGCCAGGGGCCAATGAGCAGTTCTTC. Based on the CDR3 plus reference TRBV11-1 and TRBJ2-1, the full variable domain is EAEVAQSPRYKITEKSQAVAFWCDPISGHATLYWYRQILGQGPELLVQFQDESVVDDSQLPKDRFSAERLKGVDSTLKIQPAELGDSAMYLCASRRPGANEQFFGPGTRLTVL.

J is TRBJ1-1 and V is TRBV6-5; 8 positions agree with TRBD1. Germline V gene data show CDR1 as MNHEY and CDR2 as SVGAGI. The CDR3 runs 12 residues. With V trimmed by 6 bases and J by 6 bases, 3 bases remained unmatched. CDR3 DNA: TGTGCCAGCAGCCTCAGGGGGCCTGAAGCTTTCTTT. The encoded protein is CASSLRGPEAFF.

This clone was counted a single time. CDR3 bases: TGTGCCAGCAGTGTTAGTCAGGGTTCCTACGAGCAGTACGTC. Its protein product is CASSVSQGSYEQYV. This rearrangement joins TRBV2 to TRBJ2-7, with D perhaps TRBD1 (5 bases). Germline lookup yields CDR1 SNHLY and CDR2 FYNNEI. This CDR3 has 14 amino acids. V shed 4 bases and J shed 1 base, with 11 bases lying between them.

This clone showed up just once. This chain connects TRBV28 to TRBJ2-7, with TRBD1 matching 9 bases. Trimming took 6 bases from V and 2 from J; bases not matched to a gene: 5. The CDR3 runs to 14 residues. Germline V lookup: CDR1 MDHEN, CDR2 SYDVKM. The DNA of the CDR3 is TGTGCCAGCAGAGGACAGGGGATCACCTACGAGCAGTACGTC. This sequence encodes CASRGQGITYEQYV.

The rearrangement uses TRBV5-1 and TRBJ2-5; D unclear. This CDR3 region has 15 residues. Germline V gene data show CDR1 as SGHRS and CDR2 as YFSETQ. Trimming cost V 0 bases and J 5 bases, with 14 bases left between them. Here the CDR3 reads CASSLGSHPEETQYF. CDR3 bases: TGCGCCAGCAGCTTGGGGAGCCATCCGGAGGAGACCCAGTACTTC.

In the case of this clone: Other nucleotide sequences from this sample produce the same CDR3. V is TRBV2 and J is TRBJ1-1; D is unclear. V lost 4 bases and J 0 bases, leaving 6 bases between the germline ends. Germline V gene lookup returns CDR1 SNHLY and CDR2 FYNNEI. The CDR3 loop spans 13 amino acids. CDR3 in DNA: TGTGCCAGCAGTGGTCAGATGAACACTGAAGCTTTCTTT. Translating gives CASSGQMNTEAFF.

This clone was seen once. CDR3 sequence reads: CASSITGETGELFF. The CDR3 bases are TGTGCCAGTAGTATCACAGGGGAAACCGGGGAGCTGTTTTTT. J is TRBJ2-2 and V is TRBV19, with 7 bases fitting TRBD1. Per the germline V gene, CDR1 is LNHDA and CDR2 is SQIVND (reference sequence). Trimming at V came to 3 bases and at J to 5 bases, leaving 3 bases not matched to a gene. This CDR3 spans 14 amino acids. The full variable domain, with the rest looked up from reference TRBV19 and TRBJ2-2, is DGGITQSPKYLFRKEGQNVTLSCEQNLNHDAMYWYRQDPGQGLRLIYYSQIVNDFQKGDIAEGYSVSREKKESFPLTVTSAQKNPTAFYLCASSITGETGELFFGEGSRLTVL.

The chain couples TRBV18 to TRBJ1-1; TRBD1 matches at 9 bases. CDR1 is KGHSH, CDR2 LQKENI, per germline. The CDR3 length is 14 residues. The V segment lost 3 bases and the J segment 4 bases; nucleotides outside the gene matches: 3. CDR3 region: CASSPGQGVTEAFF. The CDR3, as DNA: TGTGCCAGCTCACCGGGACAGGGCGTCACTGAAGCTTTCTTT.

The gene calls are TRBV29-1 and TRBJ2-5, with 7 bases aligning to TRBD2. The CDR3 is 12 amino acids. Germline CDR1 is SQVTM and CDR2 is ANQGSEA. The V and J ends lost 6 bases and 5 bases, in that order; junction bases with no gene match: 6. Here the CDR3 reads CSVDGLGETQYF. In DNA form, the CDR3 reads TGCAGCGTGGATGGACTAGGTGAGACCCAGTACTTC.

The chain has TRBV30 and TRBJ1-3; 7 bases map to TRBD1. V shed 4 bases and J 4 bases; nucleotides not matched to a gene: 10. Per germline, CDR1 GTSNPN and CDR2 SVGIG (reference sequence). This CDR3 spans 15 amino acids. The CDR3 DNA reads as TGTGCCTGGAATGAGGGGGCTGCGTTCGGAAACACCATATATTTT. It encodes CAWNEGAAFGNTIYF.

CDR3 nucleotide sequence: TGTGCCAGCAGCCGGACAGGGCACTATGGCTACACCTTC. Protein product: CASSRTGHYGYTF. The chain has TRBV27 and TRBJ1-2; 8 nucleotides align to TRBD1. Trimming took 6 bases from V and 3 from J; bases not matched to a gene: 3. There are 13 residues in the CDR3. CDR1 and CDR2 from the germline V gene are MNHEY and SMNVEV (reference sequence).

V is TRBV3-1 (or the pseudogene TRBV3-2) and J is TRBJ1-2; 11 bases fit TRBD1. The CDR3 contains 13 residues. Germline-derived CDR1 and CDR2 are LGHDT and YNNKEL (reference sequence). Unmatched junction bases numbered 0, after V lost 1 base and J lost 8 bases. CDR3 amino acids: CASSQGTGGGYTF. The CDR3 DNA reads TGTGCCAGCAGCCAAGGGACAGGGGGCGGCTACACCTTC.

This chain uses TRBV18 with TRBJ1-5; tentative D call: TRBD1 (6 bases). The germline V and J ends were trimmed by 3 bases and 5 bases, with 14 bases remaining between them. The CDR3 is made up of 15 amino acids. Per the germline V gene, CDR1 is KGHSH and CDR2 is LQKENI. The CDR3 DNA reads TGTGCCAGCTCACCTACTCAGGGGATCGATCAGCCCCAGCATTTT. Its protein product is CASSPTQGIDQPQHF.

The CDR3 DNA is TGTGCCAGCTCCCGCAGGGATAACTATGGCTACACCTTC. As protein: CASSRRDNYGYTF. The V gene is TRBV18, the J gene TRBJ1-2; D might be TRBD1 (5 bases). Germline V gene data show CDR1 as KGHSH and CDR2 as LQKENI. V was pared by 6 bases and J by 1 base, with 9 bases between. CDR3 length: 13 amino acids.

V gene TRBV5-6 combines with J gene TRBJ1-5, with a weak D call TRBD1 (5 bases). The CDR3 length is 14 residues. Germline V gene sequence: CDR1 SGHDT, CDR2 YYEEEE. Trimming took 0 bases from V and 5 from J, leaving 9 bases between them. This CDR3 is CASSLGGVYQPQHF. CDR3 in DNA: TGTGCCAGCAGCTTGGGGGGGGTTTATCAGCCCCAGCATTTT.

The rearrangement joins TRBV7-3 to TRBJ2-3, with TRBD2 identical over 15 bases. J lost 9 bases, V lost 0 bases, and 4 bases had no gene match. Germline V gene lookup returns CDR1 SGHTA and CDR2 FQGTGA. The CDR3 runs 16 residues. Written as DNA, the CDR3 is TGTGCCAGCAGCTTAACGTCGGGACTAGCGGGGGGCACGCAGTATTTT. This gives the protein CASSLTSGLAGGTQYF.

In this sample, this clone turned up a few times. The chain is built from TRBV28 and TRBJ1-4; TRBD1 matches at 11 bases. Losses at the gene ends were 1 base for V and 3 bases for J; bases not matched to a gene: 4. Germline V gene lookup returns CDR1 MDHEN and CDR2 SYDVKM. The CDR3 is 17 amino acids. The CDR3 DNA reads TGTGCCAGCAGTTTATCGGGACAGGGGGTTTCTAATGAAAAACTGTTTTTT. Its translation is CASSLSGQGVSNEKLFF.

V gene TRBV11-1 combines with J gene TRBJ1-6; the D gene is possibly TRBD1 (6 bases). V lost 5 bases, J lost 7 bases, and 15 bases lay in between. This CDR3 is built from 15 residues. The V gene's germline CDR1 is SGHAT and CDR2 FQDESV (reference sequence). In DNA form, the CDR3 reads TGTGCCAGCAGCCTAGGGGTAACAGGGAATTCACCCCTCCACTTT. Encoded protein: CASSLGVTGNSPLHF.

The J gene is TRBJ1-5, the V gene TRBV6-5, with 10 bases lining up with TRBD1. Germline-derived CDR1 and CDR2 are MNHEY and SVGAGI. J lost 3 bases, V lost 10 bases, and 9 bases had no gene match. This CDR3 is 15 amino acids long. CDR3 sequence reads: CATRQGQGHNQPQHF. DNA for the CDR3: TGTGCCACCCGCCAGGGACAGGGGCACAATCAGCCCCAGCATTTT.

This clone was picked up a small number of times. This chain links TRBV28 with TRBJ1-1; D call uncertain. The CDR3 runs 14 residues. The V and J ends lost 6 bases and 5 bases respectively, with 16 bases between them. The germline gives CDR1 MDHEN, CDR2 SYDVKM. Here the CDR3 DNA reads TGTGCCAGCAGACGATGGGCCGTATGGACTGAAGCTTTCTTT. Amino acid sequence: CASRRWAVWTEAFF.